A selection of T cell receptor beta chains follows, all from one sample in a study of T cells after yellow fever vaccination. TCRdb analysed the 5' RACE reads with MiXCR anew, one entry per CDR3 protein. The sample lists 350,000 to 450,000 distinct CDR3 sequences, about 6% seen once, with approximately 16% in the top ten. The sequencing here drew on PBMCs, taken 5 days after the yellow fever booster vaccination. These receptors originate from a man aged 25 to 40 who received the YFV17D yellow fever vaccine. Both conserved end residues are part of each CDR3. A D gene is named only where the DNA matches it firmly. Only part of the rows carry a size: once, few, many, or a class if the clone is expanded.

abundance	v_gene	d_gene	j_gene	CDR3aa	CDR3nt
many	TRBV20-1	-	TRBJ2-5	CSARDPHGETQYF	TGCAGTGCTAGAGACCCCCACGGAGAGACCCAGTACTTC
few	TRBV7-2	-	TRBJ1-1	CASSLVREGEAFF	TGTGCCAGCAGCTTAGTACGAGAAGGAGAAGCTTTCTTT
many	TRBV5-1	-	TRBJ2-3	CASSLDTERDTQYF	TGCGCCAGCAGCTTAGATACAGAGAGGGATACGCAGTATTTT
-	TRBV20-1	TRBD2	TRBJ2-5	CCAGRPGLAAGETQYF	TGCTGTGCTGGACGTCCGGGACTAGCAGCGGGAGAGACCCAGTACTTC
few	TRBV20-1	-	TRBJ2-1	CSALVDTYNEQFF	TGCAGTGCTCTCGTGGACACCTACAATGAGCAGTTCTTC
many	TRBV5-6	TRBD2	TRBJ2-1	CASSLGTAGLVYNEQFF	TGTGCCAGCAGCTTGGGGACCGCAGGACTAGTCTACAATGAGCAGTTCTTC
few	TRBV7-2	TRBD2	TRBJ2-3	CASSSRLAGRTDTQYF	TGTGCCAGCAGCTCCCGACTAGCGGGGCGCACAGATACGCAGTATTTT
-	TRBV19	TRBD1	TRBJ1-2	CASSPGTGSYGYTF	TGTGCCAGTAGTCCCGGGACAGGGAGCTATGGCTACACCTTC
many	TRBV18	-	TRBJ2-7	CASSPGLTLTYEQYF	TGTGCCAGCTCACCAGGCCTAACACTAACCTACGAGCAGTACTTC
many	TRBV5-1	-	TRBJ2-1	CASTKSSYNEQFF	TGCGCCAGCACAAAGTCTTCCTACAATGAGCAGTTCTTC
many	TRBV7-2	TRBD2	TRBJ2-5	CASSLGWTSGRQETQYF	TGTGCCAGCAGCTTAGGATGGACTAGCGGGAGGCAAGAGACCCAGTACTTC
-	TRBV7-9	TRBD2	TRBJ2-3	CASSPTSGTTDTQYF	TGTGCCAGCAGTCCGACTAGCGGAACCACAGATACGCAGTATTTT
many	TRBV7-9	TRBD2	TRBJ2-7	CASSLAASGGYEQYF	TGTGCCAGCAGCTTAGCGGCTAGCGGGGGCTACGAGCAGTACTTC
many	TRBV28	-	TRBJ2-3	CASSLSTTTDTQYF	TGTGCCAGCAGTTTATCGACTACCACAGATACGCAGTATTTT
few	TRBV11-1	TRBD2	TRBJ2-1	CASSFSRGEAGVLNEQFF	TGTGCCAGCAGCTTTAGTCGTGGGGAGGCGGGAGTTTTGAATGAGCAGTTCTTC
few	TRBV10-3	TRBD2	TRBJ2-7	CAISEYAGTSGALSYEQYF	TGTGCCATCAGTGAGTATGCCGGGACTAGCGGGGCCCTCTCCTACGAGCAGTACTTC
many	TRBV5-6	TRBD1	TRBJ2-2	CASSPDRDRGITGELFF	TGTGCCAGCAGCCCAGACCGAGACAGGGGAATCACCGGGGAGCTGTTTTTT
few	TRBV3-1	TRBD1	TRBJ2-7	CASSQAGQFQYF	TGTGCCAGCAGCCAAGCGGGACAGTTTCAGTACTTC
many	TRBV4-2	-	TRBJ1-2	CASSQEEGSYGYTF	TGTGCCAGCAGCCAAGAGGAGGGGTCCTATGGCTACACCTTC
-	TRBV5-1	-	TRBJ1-2	CASSLAGHDYGYTF	TGCGCCAGCAGCTTGGCCGGACACGACTATGGCTACACCTTC
many	TRBV12-3/TRBV12-4	-	TRBJ1-2	CASSKPGTVQGGYTF	TGTGCCAGCAGTAAACCCGGGACGGTCCAGGGAGGCTACACCTTC
many	TRBV29-1	TRBD2	TRBJ2-1	CSVPPWGGSYNEQFF	TGCAGCGTTCCACCCTGGGGAGGGTCCTACAATGAGCAGTTCTTC
many	TRBV5-6	-	TRBJ1-1	CASSARSSQAFF	TGTGCCAGCAGCGCGAGGTCGTCGCAAGCTTTCTTT
few	TRBV10-3	-	TRBJ2-1	CAISEQYNEQFF	TGTGCCATCAGTGAGCAGTACAATGAGCAGTTCTTC
many	TRBV12-3/TRBV12-4	-	TRBJ2-2	CASSRGTTGELFF	TGTGCCAGCAGCCGCGGGACCACCGGGGAGCTGTTTTTT
many	TRBV12-3/TRBV12-4	-	TRBJ2-1	CASSSGGESYNEQFF	TGTGCCAGCAGTTCCGGCGGGGAGTCCTACAATGAGCAGTTCTTC
-	TRBV29-1	-	TRBJ2-1	CSGGAAAGEQFF	TGCAGCGGGGGAGCGGCAGCGGGTGAGCAGTTCTTC
few	TRBV7-2	-	TRBJ1-4	CASSLNKGDRLFF	TGTGCCAGCAGCCTTAATAAGGGGGATAGACTGTTTTTT
few	TRBV5-1	-	TRBJ2-3	CASSSRQSSTDTQYF	TGCGCCAGCAGCTCCCGACAGAGTAGCACAGATACGCAGTATTTT
many	TRBV5-1	-	TRBJ2-1	CASSLALVGNNEQFF	TGCGCCAGCAGCTTGGCCTTAGTAGGGAACAATGAGCAGTTCTTC
-	TRBV20-1	-	TRBJ2-2	CSARVVRGLAGELFF	TGCAGTGCTAGAGTCGTAAGGGGCCTGGCCGGGGAGCTGTTTTTT
few	TRBV5-1	-	TRBJ2-1	CASSLTTGDEQFF	TGCGCCAGCAGCTTGACTACCGGGGATGAGCAGTTCTTC
many	TRBV12-3/TRBV12-4	-	TRBJ2-7	CASTRDWAGEQYF	TGTGCCAGCACCCGGGACTGGGCGGGGGAGCAGTACTTC
-	TRBV14	TRBD1	TRBJ1-2	CASSPDRDREYGYTF	TGTGCCAGCAGCCCAGACCGGGACAGGGAGTATGGCTACACCTTC
few	TRBV29-1	-	TRBJ2-3	CSADRFSTDTQYF	TGCAGCGCTGACAGATTTTCCACAGATACGCAGTATTTT
many	TRBV6-1	TRBD2	TRBJ2-1	CASSVSGASYNEQFF	TGTGCCAGCAGCGTTAGCGGGGCCTCCTACAATGAGCAGTTCTTC
-	TRBV10-3	-	TRBJ2-1	CAISESGVSNEQFF	TGTGCCATCAGTGAGTCGGGGGTGTCCAATGAGCAGTTCTTC
many	TRBV29-1	-	TRBJ1-2	CSVDPIEQGGTNYGYTF	TGCAGCGTTGACCCAATAGAACAGGGCGGCACTAACTATGGCTACACCTTC
few	TRBV6-5	-	TRBJ2-3	CASILEGGGGNTDTQYF	TGTGCCAGCATTCTGGAGGGAGGGGGCGGAAACACAGATACGCAGTATTTT
few	TRBV5-4	TRBD2	TRBJ2-5	CASSFGAGGKETQYF	TGTGCCAGCAGCTTTGGAGCGGGAGGTAAAGAGACCCAGTACTTC
few	TRBV20-1	TRBD1	TRBJ1-2	CSVLDRGFNYGYTF	TGCAGTGTACTTGACAGGGGATTTAACTATGGCTACACCTTC
-	TRBV20-1	TRBD2	TRBJ2-1	CSAVGLAGINEQFF	TGCAGTGCGGTGGGACTAGCGGGAATCAATGAGCAGTTCTTC
many	TRBV4-3	-	TRBJ1-2	CASSQDGGYGYTF	TGCGCCAGCAGCCAAGACGGGGGGTATGGCTACACCTTC
few	TRBV3-1	-	TRBJ2-1	CASSHPGREQFF	TGTGCCAGCAGCCACCCCGGCCGGGAGCAGTTCTTC
many	TRBV5-6	-	TRBJ1-5	CASSFGGGRDQPQHF	TGTGCCAGCAGCTTTGGCGGGGGGAGGGATCAGCCCCAGCATTTT
few	TRBV9	-	TRBJ1-6	CASSPTGIGLIDSPLHF	TGTGCCAGCAGCCCCACAGGCATAGGCCTGATTGATTCACCCCTCCACTTT
many	TRBV15	-	TRBJ2-3	CATSRDGEVVTDTQYF	TGTGCCACCAGCAGAGATGGGGAGGTAGTCACAGATACGCAGTATTTT
few	TRBV7-2	TRBD1	TRBJ2-5	CASSLFQGEETQYF	TGTGCCAGCAGCTTATTCCAGGGGGAAGAGACCCAGTACTTC
many	TRBV5-1	TRBD2	TRBJ2-7	CASSPGASGFLSYEQYF	TGCGCCAGCAGCCCCGGGGCTAGCGGGTTTCTCTCCTACGAGCAGTACTTC
-	TRBV7-2	TRBD2	TRBJ2-7	CASISGTSSYEQYF	TGTGCCAGCATCAGCGGGACTAGCAGTTACGAGCAGTACTTC
many	TRBV5-6	TRBD2	TRBJ2-1	CASSSLRTSAGSYNEQFF	TGTGCCAGCAGCTCACTCCGGACTAGCGCAGGCTCCTACAATGAGCAGTTCTTC
-	TRBV12-3/TRBV12-4	TRBD1	TRBJ2-7	CASSFRGTGGHHEQYF	TGTGCCAGCAGTTTTCGGGGGACAGGGGGCCATCACGAGCAGTACTTC
many	TRBV12-3/TRBV12-4	-	TRBJ1-2	CASIGGGEHGYTF	TGTGCCAGCATTGGCGGGGGAGAACATGGCTACACCTTC
many	TRBV7-6	-	TRBJ2-1	CASSLPGFYEQFF	TGTGCCAGCAGCTTGCCAGGGTTTTATGAGCAGTTCTTC
many	TRBV20-1	TRBD2	TRBJ2-3	CSAPMGGTTDTQYF	TGCAGCGCCCCAATGGGAGGGACCACAGATACGCAGTATTTT
many	TRBV20-1	-	TRBJ2-5	CSGRGHQETQYF	TGCAGTGGTAGAGGACACCAAGAGACCCAGTACTTC
few	TRBV5-6	TRBD1	TRBJ1-2	CASNLGQGDYGYTF	TGTGCCAGCAACCTAGGACAGGGGGACTATGGCTACACCTTC
few	TRBV20-1	-	TRBJ2-7	CSARAPGTGSYEQYF	TGCAGTGCTAGAGCCCCCGGGACTGGCTCCTACGAGCAGTACTTC
-	TRBV20-1	TRBD1	TRBJ1-1	CSARGQGGTEAFF	TGCAGTGCTAGGGGACAGGGAGGCACTGAAGCTTTCTTT
many	TRBV5-8	-	TRBJ2-3	CATGNPGGPTDTQYF	TGTGCGACCGGCAACCCCGGGGGCCCCACAGATACGCAGTATTTT